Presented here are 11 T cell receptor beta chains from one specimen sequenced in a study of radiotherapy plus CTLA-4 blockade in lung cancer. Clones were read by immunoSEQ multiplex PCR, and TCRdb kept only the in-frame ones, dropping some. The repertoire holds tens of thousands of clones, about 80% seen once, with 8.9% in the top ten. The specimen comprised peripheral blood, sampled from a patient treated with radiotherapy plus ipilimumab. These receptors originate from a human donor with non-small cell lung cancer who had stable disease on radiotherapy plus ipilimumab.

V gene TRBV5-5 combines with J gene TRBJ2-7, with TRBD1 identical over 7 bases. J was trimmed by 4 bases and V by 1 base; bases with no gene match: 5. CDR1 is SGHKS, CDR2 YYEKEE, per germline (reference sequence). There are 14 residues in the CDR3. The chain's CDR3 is CASSLSGRGYEQYV. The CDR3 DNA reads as TGTGCCAGCAGCTTGTCGGGCAGGGGGTACGAGCAGTACGTC.

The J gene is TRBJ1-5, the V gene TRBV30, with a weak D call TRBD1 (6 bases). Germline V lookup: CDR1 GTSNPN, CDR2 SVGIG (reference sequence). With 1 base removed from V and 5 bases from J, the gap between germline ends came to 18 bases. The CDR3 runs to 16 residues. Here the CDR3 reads CAWSGGRQGLHQPQHF. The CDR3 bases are TGTGCCTGGAGTGGGGGTCGGCAGGGGCTACATCAGCCCCAGCATTTT.

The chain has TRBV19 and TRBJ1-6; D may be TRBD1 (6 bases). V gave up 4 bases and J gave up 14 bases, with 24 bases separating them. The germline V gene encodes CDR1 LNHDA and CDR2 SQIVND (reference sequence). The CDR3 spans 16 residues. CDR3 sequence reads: CASSTGDFGTRTALHF. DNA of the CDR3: TGTGCCAGTAGTACCGGCGACTTCGGGACACGGACAGCCCTCCACTTT.

This chain's CDR3 is CASSQRRQGVSHGYTF. The CDR3 region has the DNA TGTGCCAGCAGTCAACGCAGACAGGGTGTGTCACATGGCTACACCTTC. The chain recombines TRBV27 with TRBJ1-2; TRBD1 agrees at 7 bases. The V gene's germline CDR1 is MNHEY and CDR2 SMNVEV (reference sequence). There are 16 residues in the CDR3. The V segment lost 5 bases and the J segment 6 bases; nucleotides outside the gene matches: 15.

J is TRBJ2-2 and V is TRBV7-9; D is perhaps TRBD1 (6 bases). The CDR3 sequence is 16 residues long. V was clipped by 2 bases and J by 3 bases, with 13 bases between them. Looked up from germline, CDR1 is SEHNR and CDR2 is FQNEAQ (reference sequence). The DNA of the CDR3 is TGTGCCAGCAGCTTACAAGTCAGGGGATACACCGGGGAGCTGTTTTTT. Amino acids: CASSLQVRGYTGELFF.

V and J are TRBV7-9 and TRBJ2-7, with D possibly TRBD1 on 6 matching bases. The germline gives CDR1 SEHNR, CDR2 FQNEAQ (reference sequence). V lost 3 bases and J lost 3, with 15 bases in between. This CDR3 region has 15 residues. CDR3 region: CASSFTRDTSYEQYF. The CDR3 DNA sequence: TGTGCCAGCAGCTTTACCCGGGACACCAGCTACGAGCAGTACTTC. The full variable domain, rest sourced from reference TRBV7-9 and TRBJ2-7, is DTGVSQNPRHKITKRGQNVTFRCDPISEHNRLYWYRQTLGQGPEFLTYFQNEAQLEKSRLLSDRFSAERPKGSFSTLEIQRTEQGDSAMYLCASSFTRDTSYEQYFGPGTRLTVT.

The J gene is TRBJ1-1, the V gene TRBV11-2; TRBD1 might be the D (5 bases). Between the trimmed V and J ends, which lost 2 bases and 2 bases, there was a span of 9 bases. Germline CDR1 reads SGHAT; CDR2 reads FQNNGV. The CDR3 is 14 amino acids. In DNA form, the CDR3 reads TGTGCCAGCAGCTTATTAGGGGTTAACACTGAAGCTTTCTTT. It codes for CASSLLGVNTEAFF.

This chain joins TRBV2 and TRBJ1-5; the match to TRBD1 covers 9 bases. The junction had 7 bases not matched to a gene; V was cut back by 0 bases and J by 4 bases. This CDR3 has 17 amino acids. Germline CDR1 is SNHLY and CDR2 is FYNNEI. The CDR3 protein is CASSEALGTGLNQPQHF. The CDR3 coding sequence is TGTGCCAGCAGTGAAGCGCTCGGGACAGGGTTAAATCAGCCCCAGCATTTT. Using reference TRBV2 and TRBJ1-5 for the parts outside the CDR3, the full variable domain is EPEVTQTPSHQVTQMGQEVILRCVPISNHLYFYWYRQILGQKVEFLVSFYNNEISEKSEIFDDQFSVERPDGSNFTLKIRSTKLEDSAMYFCASSEALGTGLNQPQHFGDGTRLSIL.

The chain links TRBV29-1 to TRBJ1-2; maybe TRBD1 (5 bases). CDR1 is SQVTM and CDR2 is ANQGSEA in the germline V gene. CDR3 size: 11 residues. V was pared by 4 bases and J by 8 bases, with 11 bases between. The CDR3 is CSVVEGRGYTF. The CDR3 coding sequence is TGCAGCGTTGTTGAGGGACGCGGCTACACCTTC.

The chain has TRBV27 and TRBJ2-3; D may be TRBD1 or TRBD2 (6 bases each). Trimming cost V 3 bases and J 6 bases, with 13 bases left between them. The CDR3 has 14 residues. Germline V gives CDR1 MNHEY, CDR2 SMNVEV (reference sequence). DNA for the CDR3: TGTGCCAGCAGTTTCAATGGAGGGGGGGATACGCAGTATTTT. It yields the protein CASSFNGGGDTQYF.

The CDR3 DNA follows: TGTGCCAGCAGTGATACTTGGGGGACAGGGATAAATAATGAAAAACTGTTTTTT. Its protein is CASSDTWGTGINNEKLFF. This chain connects TRBV25-1 to TRBJ1-4, with 9 bases matching TRBD1. From germline, CDR1 is MGHDK and CDR2 SYGVNS. The CDR3 loop spans 18 amino acids. V was pared by 3 bases and J by 4 bases, with 12 bases of the junction left unmatched.